These 28 T cell receptor beta chains originate from one sample sequenced in a study of CD8+ T cells in alopecia areata. Following RNA extraction, reverse transcription yielded cDNA that acted as the sequencing template. Only in-frame clones appear in the TCRdb table, and some are missing; sequencing was by immunoSEQ multiplex PCR. The table lists over 250,000 clones, with no singletons. Cutaneous lymph nodes were pooled and cells sorted by CD4, CD8alpha, NKG2D, NKG2ACE and more. The sample taken for sequencing was CD4+ T cells sorted from a lymph node. The receptors derive from a C3H/HeJ mouse with alopecia areata. For this strain, the MHC haplotype corresponds to H2-k.

With regard to this clone: Any gene name here is a mouse gene name. The CDR3 DNA, read in part, is TGTGCCAGCAGCCAAGAGGTGGCAGGTGAC. Its translation is CASSQEVAGD. The whole CDR3 sequence reads CASSQEVAGDTQYF. The chain links TRBV5 to TRBJ2-5; D is uncertain. The DNA ends 4 residues before the CDR3 does, and the rest of the CDR3 is filled in from the germline J gene. The CDR3 sequence is 14 residues long. From germline, CDR1 is LGHNA and CDR2 YNLKQL (reference sequence).

For this clone: Gene names are mouse gene names. The read comes to an end 4 residues before the CDR3 does, leaving the germline J gene to fill in the end. The chain uses TRBV17 and TRBJ2-4; D call uncertain. The CDR3 has 13 residues. Germline V lookup: CDR1 MNHDT, CDR2 YYDKIL. The V end lost 5 bases, the J end lost 2 bases, and 8 bases lay between the germline ends. The sequenced part of the CDR3 DNA is TGTGCTAGCAGTGAGACAAATCAAAAC. Encoded protein: CASSETNQN. The whole CDR3 sequence reads CASSETNQNTLYF.

Regarding this clone: Gene names and germline match the mouse. CDR3: CASGGSGTGGSYEQYF. CDR3 DNA, as far as it was read: TGTGCCAGCGGTGGTTCCGGGACTGGGGGATCCTAT. V gene TRBV13-2 combines with J gene TRBJ2-7; 11 bases are a match to TRBD2. Read coverage stops 4 residues before the CDR3 terminus; the germline J gene supplies the remainder. Looked up from germline, CDR1 is NNHNN and CDR2 is SYGAGS (reference sequence). Unmatched junction bases numbered 6, after V lost 3 bases and J lost 1 base. The CDR3 is 16 amino acids.

This clone was counted a few times. Here the gene names and germline are mouse. Read sequence stops 4 residues before the CDR3 end, and the germline J gene provides the missing end. The genes are TRBV1 and TRBJ1-2, with a tentative D call TRBD1 (5 bases). Per germline, CDR1 NSQYPW and CDR2 LRSPGD (reference sequence). The CDR3 sequence is 13 residues long. The CDR3 spells CTCSADRESDYTF. The CDR3 DNA, read in part, is TGCACCTGCAGTGCAGACAGGGAATCC.

As regards this clone: Gene names denote mouse genes. Coverage ceases 4 residues before the CDR3 finishes, and the germline J gene fills in the end. The chain has TRBV5 and TRBJ2-4; 9 bases map to TRBD1. The CDR3 consists of 17 residues. The germline V gene encodes CDR1 LGHNA and CDR2 YNLKQL (reference sequence). V trimming: 0 bases; J trimming: 1 base; junction bases outside the gene matches: 5. The sequenced CDR3 bases are TGTGCCAGCAGCCAAGAGTCCCGGGACAGGGGTCAAAAC. Residues: CASSQESRDRGQN. The full CDR3 sequence reads CASSQESRDRGQNTLYF.

This clone was recorded at least ten times. Mouse gene names and germline throughout. The read terminates 4 residues before the CDR3 end, so the remaining end is supplied by the germline J gene. V gene TRBV1 combines with J gene TRBJ2-1; D might be TRBD1 (5 bases). Germline CDR1 and CDR2: NSQYPW and LRSPGD (reference sequence). This CDR3 spans 12 amino acids. V was clipped by 4 bases and J by 4 bases, with 5 bases between them. Here the CDR3 reads CTCSGTYAEQFF. The covered CDR3 bases are TGCACCTGCAGTGGGACATATGCT.

This clone was counted only a few times. The genes are named according to mouse. The read ends 4 residues shy of where the CDR3 ends; the end is completed using the germline J gene. This chain uses TRBV5 with TRBJ2-2; 8 bases align to TRBD1. With V trimmed by 4 bases and J by 0 bases, 4 bases remained unmatched. The CDR3 consists of 16 residues. CDR1 and CDR2 (germline): LGHNA, YNLKQL (reference sequence). This chain's CDR3 is CASSLGTGSNTGQLYF. The DNA read from the CDR3 is TGTGCCAGCAGCCTGGGGACAGGATCAAACACCGGG.

On this clone itself: The gene symbols are mouse symbols. The read finishes 3 residues shy of the CDR3 end, and the germline J gene is used to complete it. The chain recombines TRBV13-1 with TRBJ1-6; TRBD1 matches at 11 bases. TRBJ1-6 is identified as an open reading frame with a role that is uncertain. The CDR3 is made up of 17 amino acids. V lost 2 bases to trimming and J lost 0 bases; unmatched junction nucleotides: 1. Germline V CDR1 and CDR2: NSHNY, SYGAGN. The covered CDR3 bases are TGTGCCAGCAGTGAGGGACAGGGGGATTCCTATAATTCGCCC. This translates into CASSEGQGDSYNSP. The whole CDR3 reads CASSEGQGDSYNSPLYF.

This clone has more than one count but fewer than ten. Gene labels here are mouse ones. The CDR3 end is not reached by the read, which stops 4 residues before it; the germline J gene fills it in. The chain recombines TRBV13-1 with TRBJ2-1; 11 nucleotides line up with TRBD2. This CDR3 has 17 residues. V gave up 1 base and J gave up 0 bases; unmatched junction bases: 3. Germline V gene sequence: CDR1 NSHNY, CDR2 SYGAGN. The CDR3 protein is CASSDLGLGVNYAEQFF. The covered CDR3 bases are TGTGCCAGCAGTGATCTGGGACTGGGGGTTAACTATGCT.

This clone was picked up a small number of times. These gene names are mouse names. Read coverage stops 4 residues before the CDR3 terminus; the germline J gene supplies the remainder. This chain uses TRBV31 with TRBJ2-7; 8 bases match TRBD1. There are 11 residues in the CDR3. Germline lookup yields CDR1 GKSSPN and CDR2 SITVG. The CDR3 here is CAFRQGYEQYF. The DNA read from the CDR3 is TGTGCCTTTCGACAGGGGTAT.

As concerns this clone: Each gene name is a mouse one. CDR3 in amino acids: CASGGDWEDTQYF. The covered CDR3 bases are TGTGCCAGCGGAGGGGACTGGGAAGAC. The chain has TRBV13-1 and TRBJ2-5, with 9 positions matching TRBD2. The missing CDR3 end, 4 residues past where the read stops, is filled in from the germline J gene. Germline values: CDR1 NSHNY, CDR2 SYGAGN. The CDR3 has 13 residues.

As concerns this clone: Mouse names are used for the genes. The CDR3 extends 4 residues past the end of the read, so its final part is completed from the germline J gene. The chain carries TRBV13-1 and TRBJ2-3, with D possibly matching TRBD1 (5 bases). The ends were cut back, 0 bases at V and 1 base at J, with 15 bases in the middle. Germline lookup yields CDR1 NSHNY and CDR2 SYGAGN. The CDR3 has 17 residues. Partial CDR3 DNA: TGTGCCAGCAGTGATGCAGGGAATAAGATGGGTGCAGAA. The encoded protein is CASSDAGNKMGAE. The whole CDR3 protein reads CASSDAGNKMGAETLYF.

As regards this clone: Genes and germline are mouse. The DNA ends 4 residues before the CDR3 does, and the rest of the CDR3 is filled in from the germline J gene. This chain links TRBV13-1 with TRBJ2-2; 8 bases align to TRBD1. J lost 2 bases, V lost 0 bases, and 0 bases had no gene match. CDR3 length: 15 amino acids. The germline V gene has CDR1 NSHNY and CDR2 SYGAGN. Partial CDR3 DNA: TGTGCCAGCAGTGATGACAGGGGGAACACCGGG. Translating gives CASSDDRGNTG. In full, the CDR3 reads CASSDDRGNTGQLYF.

Ten or more counts support this clone. Gene names denote mouse genes. The CDR3 is cut off 4 residues early in the read; its end comes from the germline J gene. The sample carries other DNA sequences with the same CDR3. The chain links TRBV13-3 to TRBJ1-2; tentatively, D is TRBD1 (6 bases). The CDR3 extends over 13 amino acids. V was shortened by 5 bases and J by 0 bases, with 8 bases between the two germline ends. The V gene's germline CDR1 is NNHDY and CDR2 SYVADS. The part of the CDR3 DNA that was read is TGTGCCAGCAGGGACAGTGCAAACTCC. Its protein product is CASRDSANS. The complete CDR3 protein is CASRDSANSDYTF.

In regard to this clone: Each gene name is a mouse one. The observed sequence ends 4 residues before the CDR3 terminus, with the missing tail filled in from the germline J gene. The rearrangement joins TRBV19 to TRBJ2-5, with 8 bases identical to TRBD1. Unmatched junction bases numbered 9, after V lost 4 bases and J lost 2 bases. CDR1 is FNHDT, CDR2 SITEND, per germline (reference sequence). The CDR3 totals 16 residues. Partial CDR3 DNA: TGTGCCAGCAGTCCTCAGGGGGCGCCGGCCCAAGAC. As protein: CASSPQGAPAQD. The complete CDR3 protein is CASSPQGAPAQDTQYF.

A note on this clone: Genes and germline are mouse. The sequence runs out 4 residues before the end of the CDR3; the remainder is reconstructed from the germline J gene. The chain recombines TRBV19 with TRBJ2-2; the match to TRBD2 covers 8 bases. Germline assignment: CDR1 FNHDT and CDR2 SITEND (reference sequence). This CDR3 spans 15 amino acids. The ends lost 1 base at V and 6 bases at J; junction bases unmatched: 5. The CDR3 loop is CASSIPGGAAGQLYF. The sequenced part of the CDR3 DNA is TGTGCCAGCAGTATACCCGGGGGGGCGGCCGGG.

This clone was seen a handful of times. Here the gene names and germline are mouse. The read stops 3 residues short of the end of the CDR3; the missing end is completed from the germline J gene. The sample has other DNA sequences that encode this CDR3 too. The chain employs TRBV13-1 and TRBJ1-6; 9 bases line up with TRBD1. TRBJ1-6 is flagged as an ORF with uncertain function. Germline V gives CDR1 NSHNY, CDR2 SYGAGN. The CDR3 totals 16 residues. V lost 3 bases and J lost 0; bases outside the gene matches: 1. The CDR3 is CASSADRGSYNSPLYF. The covered CDR3 bases are TGTGCCAGCAGTGCGGACAGGGGTTCCTATAATTCGCCC.

Comments on this clone: Gene names follow the mouse nomenclature. The CDR3 is cut off 4 residues early in the read; its end comes from the germline J gene. The gene calls are TRBV2 and TRBJ2-1; TRBD2 agrees at 11 bases. The trim removed 0 bases at V and 1 base at J, leaving 2 bases unmatched. The CDR3 length is 17 residues. Germline V lookup: CDR1 LGHNA, CDR2 YSYQKL. The sequenced part of the CDR3 DNA is TGTGCCAGCAGCCAAGATCGGGACTGGGGGAACTATGCT. Its translation is CASSQDRDWGNYA. The complete CDR3 protein is CASSQDRDWGNYAEQFF.

This clone turned up a few times. Gene names refer to mouse genes. The read comes to an end 4 residues before the CDR3 does, leaving the germline J gene to fill in the end. The rearrangement uses TRBV19 and TRBJ2-5; 7 positions match TRBD1. This CDR3 comprises 14 residues. The germline V gene has CDR1 FNHDT and CDR2 SITEND (reference sequence). The covered CDR3 bases are TGTGCCAGCACCCACCGGGACAGAAAAGAC. Its translation is CASTHRDRKD. The complete CDR3 reads CASTHRDRKDTQYF.

Concerning this clone itself: Gene names are the mouse ones. The read is 4 residues too short to cover the CDR3 end, so that end is filled in from the germline J gene. The genes are TRBV13-2 and TRBJ2-1; D is unclear. The V gene's germline CDR1 is NNHNN and CDR2 SYGAGS (reference sequence). This CDR3 has 14 residues. V lost 0 bases and J lost 3, with 7 bases in between. CDR3 sequence: CASGDAQIYAEQFF. The DNA read from the CDR3 is TGTGCCAGCGGTGATGCCCAGATCTATGCT.

This clone was counted between two and nine times. Each gene name is a mouse one. The read is 4 residues too short to cover the CDR3 end, so that end is filled in from the germline J gene. The gene calls are TRBV13-1 and TRBJ2-7; TRBD1 agrees at 11 bases. The CDR3 runs to 15 residues. Per germline, CDR1 NSHNY and CDR2 SYGAGN. The CDR3 bases that were read are TGTGCCAGCAGTGATCACCGGGACAGGGGGTAT. Its protein product is CASSDHRDRGY. The entire CDR3 protein is CASSDHRDRGYEQYF.

This clone was detected ten times or more. Gene names follow the mouse nomenclature. From the germline J gene comes the end of the CDR3, since the read stops 4 residues before it. This rearrangement joins TRBV17 to TRBJ2-2; D gene unclear. The V end lost 8 bases, the J end lost 1 base, and 8 bases lay between the germline ends. Germline V gene lookup returns CDR1 MNHDT and CDR2 YYDKIL. The CDR3 is 13 amino acids. The CDR3 loop reads CASSTKNTGQLYF. The sequenced part of the CDR3 DNA is TGTGCTAGCTCGACAAAAAACACCGGG.

The sample holds a few counts of this clone. Gene labels here are mouse ones. The read ends 4 residues shy of where the CDR3 ends; the end is completed using the germline J gene. The rearrangement uses TRBV13-3 and TRBJ2-1, with 8 positions matching TRBD1. The CDR3 has 14 amino acids. CDR1 is NNHDY and CDR2 is SYVADS in the germline V gene. V lost 3 bases to trimming and J lost 4 bases; unmatched junction nucleotides: 3. This CDR3 is CASSVGDRYAEQFF. Partial CDR3 DNA: TGTGCCAGCAGTGTAGGGGACAGGTATGCT.

This clone was observed a few times. Gene names follow the mouse nomenclature. The observed sequence ends 4 residues before the CDR3 terminus, with the missing tail filled in from the germline J gene. The rearrangement uses TRBV13-3 and TRBJ2-5; 8 bases align to TRBD2. Germline CDR1 is NNHDY and CDR2 is SYVADS. The CDR3 sequence is 13 residues long. The CDR3 loop reads CASSDWGVDTQYF. Partial CDR3 DNA: TGTGCCAGCAGTGACTGGGGGGTTGAC.

A few counts support this clone. Gene names follow the mouse nomenclature. The CDR3 end falls 4 residues outside the read, so it is completed with the germline J gene. The V call is TRBV13-3, the J call TRBJ2-2; TRBD1 might be the D (6 bases). The CDR3 contains 13 residues. Trimming took 10 bases from V and 1 from J, leaving 11 bases between them. The germline V gene has CDR1 NNHDY and CDR2 SYVADS. CDR3 sequence: CAVGTRNTGQLYF. The sequenced part of the CDR3 DNA is TGTGCCGTCGGGACACGAAACACCGGG.

This clone has at least ten counts. Gene names follow the mouse nomenclature. The same CDR3 can be traced to other DNA sequences in this sample. CDR3 DNA, as far as it was read: TGTGCCAGCAGTGATGAGGGTTACACA. Amino acid sequence: CASSDEGYT. The entire CDR3 protein reads CASSDEGYTEVFF. V usage is TRBV13-1 and J usage is TRBJ1-1; D call uncertain. The read ends 4 residues early relative to the CDR3; the germline J gene fills the gap. V lost 0 bases and J 3 bases, leaving 6 bases between the germline ends. The germline V gene has CDR1 NSHNY and CDR2 SYGAGN. The CDR3 loop spans 13 amino acids.

In its sample, this clone was seen a few times. Germline and genes here are mouse. The CDR3 is cut off 4 residues early in the read; its end comes from the germline J gene. The V gene is TRBV1, the J gene TRBJ2-3; D unclear. The V gene's germline CDR1 is NSQYPW and CDR2 LRSPGD (reference sequence). V dropped 3 bases and J dropped 2 bases, with 6 bases sitting between them. The CDR3 consists of 13 residues. The CDR3 bases that were read are TGCACCTGCAGTGCCCCAGATGCAGAA. Residues: CTCSAPDAE. The entire CDR3 protein reads CTCSAPDAETLYF.

This clone was seen only a few times. Gene names and germline refer to mouse. CDR3 amino acids: CASSIAQWNTEVFF. The CDR3 DNA, read in part, is TGTGCCAGCAGTATAGCACAGTGGAACACA. The chain joins TRBV19 to TRBJ1-1; D not resolved. The sequenced fragment ends 4 residues before the CDR3 boundary, so the rest is inferred from the germline J gene. Germline values: CDR1 FNHDT, CDR2 SITEND (reference sequence). Trimming shortened V by 0 bases and J by 1 base, and 7 bases separated the two germline ends. The CDR3 sequence is 14 residues long.